This T cell receptor beta chain was sequenced during a study of early T cells in non-severe SARS-CoV-2 infection. About the study: Bulk RNA from unsorted whole blood was sequenced; chains were unpaired.

This clonotype was seen only a few times. Its antigen is not identified. The library protocol tagged individual cDNA molecules with unique molecular identifiers. One entry per CDR3 protein results from TCRdb running MiXCR on the 5' RACE reads. The data show tens of thousands of distinct CDR3 sequences, around 14% seen once. Per germline, CDR1 LGHNA and CDR2 YNFKEQ. The CDR3 consists of 16 residues. The V and J ends lost 3 bases and 2 bases respectively, with 15 bases between them. Study outcomes and limitations: Comparison of clonotypes with VDJdb favored anti-spike CD8 responses while missing private and CD4 specificities.

Sequencing input: whole blood. This TCR was recovered from an adult who was a healthcare worker with PCR-confirmed SARS-CoV-2 infection or an uninfected control (not recorded which). V gene TRBV4-2 combines with J gene TRBJ2-3; a possible D gene is TRBD2 (6 bases). CDR3 loop: CASSQQLGTATDTQYF. The CDR3 nucleotides read TGTGCCAGCAGCCAGCAACTCGGGACTGCCACAGATACGCAGTATTTT.